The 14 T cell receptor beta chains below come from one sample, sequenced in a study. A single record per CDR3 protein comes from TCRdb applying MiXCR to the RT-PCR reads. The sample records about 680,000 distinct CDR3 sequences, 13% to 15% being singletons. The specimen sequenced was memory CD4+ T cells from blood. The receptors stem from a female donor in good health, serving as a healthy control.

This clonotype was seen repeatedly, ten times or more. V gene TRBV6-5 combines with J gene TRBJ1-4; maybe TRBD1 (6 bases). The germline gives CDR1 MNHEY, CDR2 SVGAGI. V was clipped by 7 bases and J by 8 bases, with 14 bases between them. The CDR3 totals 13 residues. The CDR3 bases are TGTGCCAGCATGGCCAGGGGATACGAAAAACTGTTTTTT. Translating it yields CASMARGYEKLFF.

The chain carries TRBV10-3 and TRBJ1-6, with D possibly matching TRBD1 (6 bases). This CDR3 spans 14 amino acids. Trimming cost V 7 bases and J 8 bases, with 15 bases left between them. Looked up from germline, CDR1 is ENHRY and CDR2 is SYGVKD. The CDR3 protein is CAIIDRLGDSPLHF. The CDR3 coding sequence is TGTGCCATCATCGACAGGTTAGGGGATTCACCCCTCCACTTT.

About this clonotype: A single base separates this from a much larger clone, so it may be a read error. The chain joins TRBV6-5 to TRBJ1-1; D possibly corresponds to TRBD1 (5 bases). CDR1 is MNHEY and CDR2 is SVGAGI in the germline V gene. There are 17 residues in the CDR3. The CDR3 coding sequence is TGTGCCAGCAGTTACCTGCCCGGGGGGTCTGGGAACACTGAAGATTTCTTT. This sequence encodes CASSYLPGGSGNTEDFF.

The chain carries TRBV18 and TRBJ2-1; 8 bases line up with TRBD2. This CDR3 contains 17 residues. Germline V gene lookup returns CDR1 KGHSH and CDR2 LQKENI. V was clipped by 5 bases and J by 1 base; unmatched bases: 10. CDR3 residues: CASSSGPERGSYNEQFF. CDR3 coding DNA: TGTGCCAGCTCATCGGGTCCGGAGCGGGGGTCCTACAATGAGCAGTTCTTC.

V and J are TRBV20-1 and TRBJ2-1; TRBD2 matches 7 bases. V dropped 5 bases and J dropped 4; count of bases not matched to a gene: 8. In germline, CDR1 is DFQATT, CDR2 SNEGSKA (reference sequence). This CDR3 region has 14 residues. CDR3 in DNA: TGCAGTGCTTCTAAACGGGAGGCTTACAATGAGCAGTTCTTC. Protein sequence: CSASKREAYNEQFF.

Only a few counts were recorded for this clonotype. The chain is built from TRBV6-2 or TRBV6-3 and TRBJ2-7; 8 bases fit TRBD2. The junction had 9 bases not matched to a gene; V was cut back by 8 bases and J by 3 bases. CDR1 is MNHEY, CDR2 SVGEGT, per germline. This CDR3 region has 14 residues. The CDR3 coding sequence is TGTGCCAGCTCGGGAGGGTCAGGACGCTACGAGCAGTACTTC. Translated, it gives CASSGGSGRYEQYF.

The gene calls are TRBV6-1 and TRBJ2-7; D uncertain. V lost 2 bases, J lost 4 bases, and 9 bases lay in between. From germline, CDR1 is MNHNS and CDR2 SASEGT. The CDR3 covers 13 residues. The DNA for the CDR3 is TGTGCCAGCAGTGAAAATCAGCTATACGAGCAGTACTTC. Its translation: CASSENQLYEQYF.

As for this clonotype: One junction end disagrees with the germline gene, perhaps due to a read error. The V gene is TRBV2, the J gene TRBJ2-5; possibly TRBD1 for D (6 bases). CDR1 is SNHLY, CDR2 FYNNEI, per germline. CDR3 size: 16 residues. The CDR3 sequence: CASSQARQGKRETQYF. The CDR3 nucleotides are TGTGCCAGCAGTCAAGCGCGGCAGGGGAAGAGGGAGACCCAGTACTTC.

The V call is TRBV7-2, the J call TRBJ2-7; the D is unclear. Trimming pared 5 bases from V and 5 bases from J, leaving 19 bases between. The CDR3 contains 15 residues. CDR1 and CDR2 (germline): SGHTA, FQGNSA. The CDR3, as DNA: TGTGCCAGCAGCCCTAGGGTGGGTAGTATAGACGAGCAGTACTTC. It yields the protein CASSPRVGSIDEQYF.

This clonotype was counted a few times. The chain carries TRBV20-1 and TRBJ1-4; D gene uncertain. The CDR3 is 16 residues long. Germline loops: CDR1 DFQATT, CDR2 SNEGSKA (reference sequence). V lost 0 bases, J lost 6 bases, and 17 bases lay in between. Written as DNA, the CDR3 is TGCAGTGCTAGAGATGGGTGGGAGGGTTTTTATGAAAAACTGTTTTTT. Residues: CSARDGWEGFYEKLFF.

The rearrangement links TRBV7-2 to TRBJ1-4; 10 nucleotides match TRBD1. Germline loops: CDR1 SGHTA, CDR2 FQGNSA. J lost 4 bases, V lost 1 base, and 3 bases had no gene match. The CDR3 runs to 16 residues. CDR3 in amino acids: CASSLGTGGYNEKLFF. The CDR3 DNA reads TGTGCCAGCAGCTTAGGGACAGGGGGATATAATGAAAAACTGTTTTTT.

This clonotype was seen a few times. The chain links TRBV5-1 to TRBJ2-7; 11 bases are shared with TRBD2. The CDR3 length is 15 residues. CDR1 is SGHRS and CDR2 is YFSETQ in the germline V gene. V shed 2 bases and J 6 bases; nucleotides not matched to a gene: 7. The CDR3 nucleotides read TGCGCCAGCAGCTTTTCCCTAGCGGGGGGTAGCGAGCAGTACTTC. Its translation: CASSFSLAGGSEQYF.

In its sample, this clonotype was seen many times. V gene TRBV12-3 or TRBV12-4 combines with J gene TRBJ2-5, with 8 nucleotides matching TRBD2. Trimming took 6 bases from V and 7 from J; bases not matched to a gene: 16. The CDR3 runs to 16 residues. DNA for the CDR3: TGTGCCAGCAGCCCACCCAGGGCCTTCGGGAGGGGGACCCAGTACTTC. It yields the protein CASSPPRAFGRGTQYF.

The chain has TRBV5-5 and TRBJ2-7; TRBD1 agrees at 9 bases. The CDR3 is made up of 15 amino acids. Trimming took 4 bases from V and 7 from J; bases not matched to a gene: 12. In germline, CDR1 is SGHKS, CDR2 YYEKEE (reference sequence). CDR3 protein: CASSQPTGGMEEQYF. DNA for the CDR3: TGTGCCAGCAGCCAGCCGACAGGGGGGATGGAAGAGCAGTACTTC. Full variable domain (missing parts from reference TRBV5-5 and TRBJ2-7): DAGVTQSPTHLIKTRGQQVTLRCSPISGHKSVSWYQQVLGQGPQFIFQYYEKEERGRGNFPDRFSARQFPNYSSELNVNALLLGDSALYLCASSQPTGGMEEQYFGPGTRLTVT.